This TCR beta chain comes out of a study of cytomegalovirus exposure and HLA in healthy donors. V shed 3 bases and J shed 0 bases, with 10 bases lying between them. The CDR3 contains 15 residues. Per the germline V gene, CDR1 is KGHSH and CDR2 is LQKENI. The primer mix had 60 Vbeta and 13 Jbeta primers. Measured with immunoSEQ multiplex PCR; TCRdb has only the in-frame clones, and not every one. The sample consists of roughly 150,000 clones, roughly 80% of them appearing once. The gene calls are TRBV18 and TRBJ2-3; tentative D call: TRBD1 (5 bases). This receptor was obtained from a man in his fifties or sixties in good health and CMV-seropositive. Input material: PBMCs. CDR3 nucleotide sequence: TGTGCCAGCTCACCCTCACAGGCTAGCACAGATACGCAGTATTTT. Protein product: CASSPSQASTDTQYF.